This entry lists 18 T cell receptor beta chains sequenced from one sample in a study of OX40 agonist ivuxolimab in advanced cancers. The table came from immunoSEQ multiplex PCR; TCRdb's copy has only in-frame clones and leaves some out. The sample contains some 74,000 clones, less than 95% of which appear only once. Sequences were derived from CD4+ or CD8+ T cells sorted from blood, sampled in a trial of the OX40 agonist ivuxolimab. Receptors were obtained from an adult with an advanced solid tumor such as melanoma, head and neck, liver or kidney cancer.

The gene calls are TRBV6-6 and TRBJ2-7; D is unresolved. The CDR3 consists of 12 residues. Trimming removed 8 bases at V and 3 bases at J, with 11 bases between. CDR1 is MNHNY, CDR2 SVGAGI, per germline (reference sequence). The CDR3, as DNA: TGTGCCAGCGCCCCAGGCGTCTACGAGCAGTACTTC. Translation: CASAPGVYEQYF.

V gene TRBV27 combines with J gene TRBJ2-5; weak D call: TRBD2 (5 bases). The end of the DNA is better explained by TRBJ2-7, so the J call may be wrong. The CDR3 covers 11 residues. The germline V gene has CDR1 MNHEY and CDR2 SMNVEV (reference sequence). The CDR3 protein is CASSSGSEQYF. CDR3 DNA sequence: TGTGCCAGCAGTTCGGGGTCCGAGCAGTACTTC.

This chain joins TRBV7-2 and TRBJ2-7, with a tentative D call TRBD2 (5 bases). CDR3 size: 14 residues. The germline gives CDR1 SGHTA, CDR2 FQGNSA. Trimming left V 5 bases short and J 2 bases short, with 13 bases between. CDR3 nucleotides: TGTGCCAGCAGCCAAAACGGGGTTACCTACGAGCAGTACTTC. This translates into CASSQNGVTYEQYF.

The chain employs TRBV7-3 and TRBJ2-1; TRBD2 aligns across 8 bases. Germline CDR1 is SGHTA and CDR2 is FQGTGA. Trimming removed 2 bases from V and 9 bases from J; junction bases left unmatched: 6. The CDR3 extends over 14 amino acids. CDR3 amino acids: CASSLAGGMGEQFF. The CDR3 bases are TGTGCCAGCAGCTTAGCGGGAGGAATGGGTGAGCAGTTCTTC.

The J gene is TRBJ2-5, the V gene TRBV7-9; D is unclear. The DNA end favors TRBJ2-7, so the J call may be wrong. Germline V CDR1 and CDR2: SEHNR, FQNEAQ (reference sequence). The CDR3 totals 16 residues. CDR3 sequence reads: CASRSSSLLSSYEQYF. The CDR3 DNA is TGTGCCAGCAGGTCATCCAGTCTCCTGAGCTCCTACGAGCAGTACTTC.

The chain has TRBV4-3 and TRBJ2-3; D gene uncertain. This CDR3 is 16 amino acids long. The V gene lost 0 bases and the J gene lost 0 bases, with 10 bases spanning the gap. CDR1 and CDR2 from the germline V gene are LGHNA and YSLEER. CDR3 coding DNA: TGCGCCAGCAGCCAAGATTGGCTCGCTAGCACAGATACGCAGTATTTT. Translation gives CASSQDWLASTDTQYF.

The chain links TRBV27 to TRBJ2-7; 13 bases fit TRBD2. This CDR3 contains 15 residues. Germline V gene sequence: CDR1 MNHEY, CDR2 SMNVEV (reference sequence). V shed 5 bases and J 5 bases; nucleotides not matched to a gene: 6. The CDR3, as DNA: TGTGCCAGCAGTCTGGGACTAGCGGGAAACGACGAGCAGTACTTC. This translates into CASSLGLAGNDEQYF.

J is TRBJ2-7 and V is TRBV20-1; unclear D gene. Per germline, CDR1 DFQATT and CDR2 SNEGSKA (reference sequence). This CDR3 comprises 11 residues. V was shortened by 0 bases and J by 4 bases, with 4 bases between the two germline ends. The CDR3 nucleotides read TGCAGTGCTAGAGATGCGTACGAGCAGTACTTC. This sequence encodes CSARDAYEQYF.

The chain is built from TRBV7-2 and TRBJ2-3; 9 nucleotides agree with TRBD2. In germline, CDR1 is SGHTA, CDR2 FQGNSA. This CDR3 is built from 17 residues. Trimming at V came to 5 bases and at J to 2 bases, leaving 11 bases not matched to a gene. Here the CDR3 DNA reads TGTGCCAGCAGCCCTGGACTAGCGCTACTTTTCACAGATACGCAGTATTTT. Protein: CASSPGLALLFTDTQYF. Complete variable domain (other parts from reference TRBV7-2 and TRBJ2-3): GAGVSQSPSNKVTEKGKDVELRCDPISGHTALYWYRQSLGQGLEFLIYFQGNSAPDKSGLPSDRFSAERTGGSVSTLTIQRTQQEDSAVYLCASSPGLALLFTDTQYFGPGTRLTVL.

The chain carries TRBV5-5 and TRBJ2-7, with 9 bases lining up with TRBD1. Germline assignment: CDR1 SGHKS and CDR2 YYEKEE (reference sequence). CDR3 size: 14 residues. Trimming cost V 0 bases and J 2 bases; bases outside gene matches: 0. CDR3 in DNA: TGTGCCAGCAGCTTGGGGACAGGGGCCTACGAGCAGTACTTC. It codes for CASSLGTGAYEQYF.

This clone was seen only a few times. The chain carries TRBV6-6 and TRBJ2-1; 9 bases agree with TRBD2. Germline V lookup: CDR1 MNHNY, CDR2 SVGAGI (reference sequence). The J segment lost 13 bases and the V segment lost 1 base, leaving 5 bases of the junction unmatched. CDR3 length equals 13 residues. The CDR3 sequence is CASSYLLAGPQFF. CDR3 DNA: TGTGCCAGCAGTTACTTACTAGCGGGCCCACAGTTCTTC.

This sequence joins TRBV2 and TRBJ2-7, with TRBD1 as a possible D gene (6 bases). Looked up from germline, CDR1 is SNHLY and CDR2 is FYNNEI. CDR3 length: 15 amino acids. The germline V and J ends were trimmed by 1 base and 3 bases, with 13 bases remaining between them. The CDR3 loop reads CASSEGTGKRYEQYF. Written as DNA, the CDR3 is TGTGCCAGCAGTGAAGGCACAGGGAAGCGCTACGAGCAGTACTTC.

The J gene is TRBJ1-6, the V gene TRBV7-7; 7 bases align to TRBD1. The CDR3 covers 13 residues. The V and J ends lost 5 bases and 8 bases, in that order; junction bases with no gene match: 3. Germline V gene lookup returns CDR1 SSHAT and CDR2 FNYEAQ (reference sequence). CDR3 residues: CASSQDRDSPLHF. CDR3 coding DNA: TGTGCCAGCAGCCAAGACAGGGATTCACCCCTCCACTTT.

This clone was detected a few times. The gene calls are TRBV10-1 and TRBJ2-1; a weak D match, TRBD2 (5 bases). V was shortened by 10 bases and J by 4 bases, with 20 bases between the two germline ends. This CDR3 comprises 15 residues. Per germline, CDR1 WNHNN and CDR2 SYGVQD (reference sequence). For the CDR3, the DNA is TGCGCCACCTCAGAGGGTTTAGCCGCATACAATGAGCAGTTCTTC. Translating gives CATSEGLAAYNEQFF.

The chain's CDR3 is CASSFSGGVANTGELFF. The CDR3 bases are TGTGCCAGCAGTTTCAGCGGGGGAGTCGCGAACACCGGGGAGCTGTTTTTT. The chain couples TRBV27 to TRBJ2-2; 8 nucleotides agree with TRBD2. J gave up 0 bases and V 3 bases, and 6 bases lay outside the gene matches. Germline CDR1 and CDR2: MNHEY and SMNVEV (reference sequence). The CDR3 contains 17 residues.

V and J are TRBV7-6 and TRBJ1-4; D remains unclear. Trimming cost V 5 bases and J 0 bases, with 16 bases left between them. The CDR3 extends over 17 amino acids. Germline CDR1 SGHVS, CDR2 FNYEAQ. The CDR3 bases are TGTGCCAGCAGCCACACCGACATGAGAGCAACTAATGAAAAACTGTTTTTT. It specifies CASSHTDMRATNEKLFF.

The CDR3 sequence is CASTQLAGDYNEQFF. CDR3 coding DNA: TGTGCCAGTACTCAACTAGCGGGGGACTACAATGAGCAGTTCTTC. This chain uses TRBV19 with TRBJ2-1; 11 nucleotides agree with TRBD2. Germline CDR1 is LNHDA and CDR2 is SQIVND (reference sequence). The trim removed 7 bases at V and 3 bases at J, leaving 5 bases unmatched. CDR3 length equals 15 residues.

The chain has TRBV28 and TRBJ2-1; TRBD1 or TRBD2 may be the D gene (5 bases each). Germline CDR1 reads MDHEN; CDR2 reads SYDVKM. This CDR3 region has 15 residues. V shed 6 bases and J shed 3 bases, with 15 bases lying between them. The CDR3 DNA follows: TGTGCCAGCAGACCTGTTGGGGGTGGCTACAATGAGCAGTTCTTC. It is translated as CASRPVGGGYNEQFF.